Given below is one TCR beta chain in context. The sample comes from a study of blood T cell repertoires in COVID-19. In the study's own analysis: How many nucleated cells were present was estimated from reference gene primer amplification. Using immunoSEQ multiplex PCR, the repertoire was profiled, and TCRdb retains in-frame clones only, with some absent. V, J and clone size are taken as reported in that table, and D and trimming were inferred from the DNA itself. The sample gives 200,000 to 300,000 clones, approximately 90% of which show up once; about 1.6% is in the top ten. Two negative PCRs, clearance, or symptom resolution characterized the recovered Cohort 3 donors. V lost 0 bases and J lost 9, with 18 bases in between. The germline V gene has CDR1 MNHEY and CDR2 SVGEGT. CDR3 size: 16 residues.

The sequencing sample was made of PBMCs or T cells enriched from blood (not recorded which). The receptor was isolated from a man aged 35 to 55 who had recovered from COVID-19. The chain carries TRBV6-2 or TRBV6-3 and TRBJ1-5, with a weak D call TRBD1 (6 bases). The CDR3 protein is CASSYSGAAGPLPQHF. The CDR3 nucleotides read TGTGCCAGCAGTTACTCGGGGGCCGCCGGGCCGTTGCCCCAGCATTTT.